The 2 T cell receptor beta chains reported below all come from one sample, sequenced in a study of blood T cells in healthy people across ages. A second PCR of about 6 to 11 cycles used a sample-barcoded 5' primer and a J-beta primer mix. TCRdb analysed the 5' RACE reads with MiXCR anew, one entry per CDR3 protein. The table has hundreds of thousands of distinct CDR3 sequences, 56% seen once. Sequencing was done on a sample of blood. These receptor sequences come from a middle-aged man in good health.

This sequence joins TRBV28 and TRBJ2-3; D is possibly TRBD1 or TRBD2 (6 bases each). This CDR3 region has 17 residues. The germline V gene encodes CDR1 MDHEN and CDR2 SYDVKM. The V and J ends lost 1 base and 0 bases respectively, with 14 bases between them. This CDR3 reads CASSLSATGTSTDTQYF. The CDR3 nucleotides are TGTGCCAGCAGTTTATCCGCAACAGGGACTAGCACAGATACGCAGTATTTT. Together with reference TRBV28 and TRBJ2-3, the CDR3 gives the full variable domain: DVKVTQSSRYLVKRTGEKVFLECVQDMDHENMFWYRQDPGLGLRLIYFSYDVKMKEKGDIPEGYSVSREKKERFSLILESASTNQTSMYLCASSLSATGTSTDTQYFGPGTRLTVL.

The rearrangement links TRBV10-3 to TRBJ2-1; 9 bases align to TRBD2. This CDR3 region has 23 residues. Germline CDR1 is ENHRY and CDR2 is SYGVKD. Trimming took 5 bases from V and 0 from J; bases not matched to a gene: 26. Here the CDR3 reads CAISCTPIVAGVGDLSSYNEQFF. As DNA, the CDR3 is TGTGCCATCAGTTGCACCCCGATCGTAGCGGGAGTAGGGGACTTAAGCTCCTACAATGAGCAGTTCTTC.